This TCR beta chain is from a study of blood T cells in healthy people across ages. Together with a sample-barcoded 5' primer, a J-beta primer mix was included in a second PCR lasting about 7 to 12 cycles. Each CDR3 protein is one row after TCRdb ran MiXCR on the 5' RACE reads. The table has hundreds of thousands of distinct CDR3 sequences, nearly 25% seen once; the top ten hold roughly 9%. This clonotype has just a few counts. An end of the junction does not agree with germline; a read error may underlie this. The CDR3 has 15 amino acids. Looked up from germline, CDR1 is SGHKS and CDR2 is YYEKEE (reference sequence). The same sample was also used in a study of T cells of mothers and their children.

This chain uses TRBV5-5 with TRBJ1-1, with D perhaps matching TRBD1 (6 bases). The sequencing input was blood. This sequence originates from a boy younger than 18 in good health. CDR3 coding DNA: TGTGCCAGCAGCCCATCCCATACAGGGAACACTGGAGCTTTCTTT. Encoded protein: CASSPSHTGNTGAFF.